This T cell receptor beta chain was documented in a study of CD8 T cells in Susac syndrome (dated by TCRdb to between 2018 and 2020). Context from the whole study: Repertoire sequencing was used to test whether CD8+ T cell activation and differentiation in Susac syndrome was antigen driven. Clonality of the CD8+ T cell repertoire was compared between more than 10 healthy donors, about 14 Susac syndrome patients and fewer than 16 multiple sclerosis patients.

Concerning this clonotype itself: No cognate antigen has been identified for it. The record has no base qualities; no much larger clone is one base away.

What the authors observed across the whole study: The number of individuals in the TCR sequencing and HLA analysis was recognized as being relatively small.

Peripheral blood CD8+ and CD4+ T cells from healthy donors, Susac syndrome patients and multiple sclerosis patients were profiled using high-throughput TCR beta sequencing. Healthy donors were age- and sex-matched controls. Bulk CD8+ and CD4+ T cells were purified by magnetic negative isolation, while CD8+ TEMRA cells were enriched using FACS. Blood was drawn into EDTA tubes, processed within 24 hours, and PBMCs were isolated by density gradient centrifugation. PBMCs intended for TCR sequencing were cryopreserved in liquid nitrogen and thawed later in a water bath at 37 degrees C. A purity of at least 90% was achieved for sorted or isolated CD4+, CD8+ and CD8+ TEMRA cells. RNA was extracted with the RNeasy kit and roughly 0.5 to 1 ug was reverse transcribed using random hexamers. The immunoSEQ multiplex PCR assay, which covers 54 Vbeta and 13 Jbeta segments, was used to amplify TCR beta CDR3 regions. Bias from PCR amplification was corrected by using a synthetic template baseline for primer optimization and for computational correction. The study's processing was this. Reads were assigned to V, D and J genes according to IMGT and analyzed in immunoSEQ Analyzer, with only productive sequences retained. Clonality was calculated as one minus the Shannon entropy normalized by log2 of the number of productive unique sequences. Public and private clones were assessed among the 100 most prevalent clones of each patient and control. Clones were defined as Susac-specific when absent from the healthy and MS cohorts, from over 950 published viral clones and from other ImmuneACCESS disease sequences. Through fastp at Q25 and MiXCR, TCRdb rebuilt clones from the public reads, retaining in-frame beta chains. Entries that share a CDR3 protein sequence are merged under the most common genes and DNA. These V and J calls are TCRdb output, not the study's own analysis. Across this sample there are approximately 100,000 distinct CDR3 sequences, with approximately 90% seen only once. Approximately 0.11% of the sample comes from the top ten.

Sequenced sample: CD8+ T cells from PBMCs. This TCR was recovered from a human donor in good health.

DNA sequence: TGTGCCAGCAGCTCGACCGGCGCAGGGAACAATCAGCCCCAGCATTTT. This yields the protein CASSSTGAGNNQPQHF. The sequence is built from TRBV7-2 and TRBJ1-5; the D gene is possibly TRBD1, with 5 bases matching. The CDR3 starts with the cysteine, ends with the phenylalanine, and has 16 residues. The DNA shown is the 48-base CDR3, in frame from base 1. The junction shows trimming of 4 bases on V and 3 bases on J, plus 16 bases between the germline ends. Reading the germline V gene gives CDR1 SGHTA and CDR2 FQGNSA.